One T cell receptor beta chain is described in this entry. The CDR3 has 14 residues. Germline V gene lookup returns CDR1 ENHRY and CDR2 SYGVKD. Trimming cost V 3 bases and J 5 bases, with 13 bases left between them. This specimen comes from a study of neoadjuvant anti-PD-1 for oral cavity cancer. Study at large: Around day 43, patients without progression received a fourth nivolumab dose before surgery.

The table came from immunoSEQ multiplex PCR; TCRdb's copy has only in-frame clones and leaves some out. The repertoire consists of over 10,000 clones, with about 60% occurring once and the leading ten covering around 2%. The chain couples TRBV10-3 to TRBJ1-1; the D gene is possibly TRBD1 (6 bases). The sequence was obtained from a person between 40 and 85 years old with oral cavity squamous cell carcinoma. Sequenced material: PBMCs, taken before nivolumab (anti-PD-1) treatment. The CDR3 region has the DNA TGTGCCATCAGTGATAGGGGGGCGCGTACTGAAGCTTTCTTT. Translation: CAISDRGARTEAFF.